Many counts were recorded for the clone carrying this TCR beta chain. What it binds is not known. The sample belongs to a study of human T cells and chemical hapten exposure. Study in general: Each week of the roughly 23-week study, patients had diphenylcyclopropenone applied to the scalp.

TCRdb called the RACE reads again in MiXCR, with one record for every CDR3 protein. The data show about 360,000 distinct CDR3 sequences, with nearly 5% seen just once and 2% to 2.5% held by the top ten. This sample's time point: patch test 1, 2 weeks after DPC sensitization. Documented treatment: therapeutic diphenylcyclopropenone sensitization with weekly scalp DPC. Total RNA was isolated from unfractionated whole blood. The study, taken as a whole, reports: Patch test score was positively correlated with the counts of TCRs that had expanded at PT1.

The sample in question was whole blood, obtained in connection with sensitization to the hapten diphenylcyclopropenone (DPC). The receptor was isolated from a woman aged 45-60 years with alopecia areata. Some clones in this sample may be carry-over from other donors' samples.

CDR3 in amino acids: CSARDRASIDEQFF. The CDR3 bases are TGCAGTGCTAGAGATCGGGCTAGCATTGATGAGCAGTTCTTC. This chain links TRBV20-1 with TRBJ2-1; D is perhaps TRBD2 (5 bases). The CDR3 is made up of 14 amino acids. In germline, CDR1 is DFQATT, CDR2 SNEGSKA (reference sequence). The germline V and J ends were trimmed by 0 bases and 8 bases, with 14 bases remaining between them.